A selection of T cell receptor beta chains follows, all from one sample in a study of vaccination effects on CD4 cells after COVID-19. Libraries were prepared by immunoSEQ multiplex PCR; TCRdb keeps only in-frame clonotypes and omits some of them. Of around 35,000 clones in the sample, approximately 74% were seen once. No antigens are known for them. This specimen was CD4+ T cells from PBMCs cultured without peptide, taken before COVID-19 vaccination. These receptors all stem from a human donor who received a COVID-19 vaccine. The CDR3 runs from the conserved cysteine through the conserved F or W. A D gene is named only where the DNA matches it firmly. Clone size is shown for a subset of rows, as once, few, many or a class of expanded clone.

few	TRBV7-2	-	TRBJ1-6	CASSLNSPLHF	TGTGCCAGCAGCTTAAATTCACCCCTCCACTTT
-	TRBV13	-	TRBJ2-6	CASSLQTGSGANVLTF	TGTGCCAGCAGCCTCCAGACGGGCTCTGGGGCCAACGTCCTGACTTTC
-	TRBV10-3	TRBD1	TRBJ2-5	CAISKTGARETQYF	TGTGCCATCAGTAAGACAGGGGCCAGGGAGACCCAGTACTTC
few	TRBV30	-	TRBJ2-7	CAWRRNSYEQYF	TGTGCCTGGAGAAGGAACAGCTACGAGCAGTACTTC
-	TRBV20-1	-	TRBJ2-5	CSAGVEETQYF	TGCAGTGCCGGGGTTGAAGAGACCCAGTACTTC
-	TRBV5-1	TRBD1	TRBJ2-5	CASSALDRNQETQYF	TGCGCCAGCAGCGCCTTGGACAGGAACCAAGAGACCCAGTACTTC
-	TRBV28	-	TRBJ1-5	CASTGTQHNQPQHF	TGTGCCAGTACCGGGACCCAACATAATCAGCCCCAGCATTTT
-	TRBV5-8	-	TRBJ2-7	CASSSPGRYYEQYF	TGTGCCAGCAGCTCCCCGGGACGGTACTACGAGCAGTACTTC
-	TRBV5-1	TRBD1	TRBJ2-1	CASRGQGAVNEQFF	TGCGCCAGCAGGGGACAGGGGGCCGTCAATGAGCAGTTCTTC
-	TRBV7-9	TRBD1	TRBJ1-6	CASSLGTGGHYNSPLHF	TGTGCCAGCAGCTTAGGGACAGGGGGCCACTATAATTCACCCCTCCACTTT
-	TRBV6-5	TRBD2	TRBJ2-7	CASSYAAGVGEQYF	TGTGCCAGCAGTTACGCAGCGGGAGTGGGGGAGCAGTACTTC
-	TRBV2	-	TRBJ1-5	CASSDTGQPQHF	TGTGCCAGCAGTGACACAGGTCAACCCCAGCATTTT
-	TRBV9	-	TRBJ2-3	CASSDRGAITDTQYF	TGTGCCAGCAGCGACCGGGGGGCGATCACAGATACGCAGTATTTT
-	TRBV12-3/TRBV12-4	-	TRBJ2-5	CASSLRVETQYF	TGTGCCAGCAGTTTAAGGGTGGAGACCCAGTACTTC
-	TRBV6-5	TRBD1	TRBJ2-5	CASSYSAQGFQETQYF	TGTGCCAGCAGTTACTCGGCACAGGGGTTCCAAGAGACCCAGTACTTC
-	TRBV18	TRBD2	TRBJ2-3	CASSPIAGGRDTQYF	TGTGCCAGCTCCCCGATAGCGGGGGGGCGAGATACGCAGTATTTT
few	TRBV4-1	TRBD1	TRBJ1-2	CASSNTGDGYTF	TGCGCCAGCAGCAACACAGGGGACGGCTACACCTTC
-	TRBV29-1	TRBD1	TRBJ2-1	CSGRQGFYNEQFF	TGCAGCGGCCGACAGGGTTTCTACAATGAGCAGTTCTTC
-	TRBV7-2	-	TRBJ1-3	CASSPDTLGPTIYF	TGTGCCAGCAGCCCAGACACCCTTGGCCCCACCATATATTTT
few	TRBV28	-	TRBJ1-1	CASSLDTEAFF	TGTGCCAGCAGTTTGGACACTGAAGCTTTCTTT
-	TRBV4-2	-	TRBJ2-1	CASSLEAGTYNEQFF	TGTGCCAGCAGTCTCGAGGCGGGTACATACAATGAGCAGTTCTTC
-	TRBV6-6	TRBD2	TRBJ2-1	CASEPGLAGSEQFF	TGTGCCAGTGAGCCGGGACTAGCGGGGAGTGAGCAGTTCTTC
-	TRBV20-1	-	TRBJ2-7	CSASQGVYEYF	TGCAGTGCTAGCCAGGGAGTTTATGAGTACTTC